These 10 T cell receptor beta chains came from one sample sequenced in a study of T-cell reconstitution after alpha-beta-depleted transplantation in children. Unique molecular identifiers were used to barcode this TCRbeta library. TCRdb called the PCR reads again in MiXCR, with one record for every CDR3 protein. There are approximately 93,000 distinct CDR3 sequences in the sample; 7% to 10% occur only once, and approximately 7.2% lies in the top ten. Sequencing was performed on PBMCs from the stem cell graft donor, taken from the stem cell graft. The source is a human donor who donated a stem cell graft to a child with congenital amegakaryocytic thrombocytopenia.

This chain uses TRBV5-1 with TRBJ2-5; D call uncertain. The germline V and J ends were trimmed by 0 bases and 2 bases, with 11 bases remaining between them. Per the germline V gene, CDR1 is SGHRS and CDR2 is YFSETQ. This CDR3 comprises 15 residues. CDR3 sequence reads: CASSLAPTIQETQYF. In DNA form, the CDR3 reads TGCGCCAGCAGCTTGGCCCCGACAATTCAAGAGACCCAGTACTTC.

This clonotype occurred many times. This sequence joins TRBV20-1 and TRBJ2-3; TRBD1 is a possible D gene (5 bases). Germline assignment: CDR1 DFQATT and CDR2 SNEGSKA (reference sequence). CDR3 length: 12 residues. Trimming took 3 bases from V and 6 from J, leaving 10 bases between them. CDR3 protein: CSASRGSDTQYF. Here the CDR3 DNA reads TGCAGTGCTAGTAGGGGCTCCGATACGCAGTATTTT.

This clonotype was seen ten or more times. The chain's CDR3 is CAISGTGKGETQYF. CDR3 sequence (DNA): TGTGCCATCTCCGGGACAGGGAAGGGGGAGACCCAGTACTTC. The chain carries TRBV10-3 and TRBJ2-5, with 9 nucleotides matching TRBD1. CDR3 length: 14 amino acids. Unmatched junction bases numbered 9, after V lost 8 bases and J lost 5 bases. CDR1 and CDR2 (germline): ENHRY, SYGVKD.

This clonotype was observed at least ten times. V gene TRBV20-1 combines with J gene TRBJ2-3; 8 positions match TRBD2. Germline lookup yields CDR1 DFQATT and CDR2 SNEGSKA (reference sequence). Trimming at V came to 3 bases and at J to 2 bases, leaving 1 base not matched to a gene. This CDR3 has 13 amino acids. The CDR3 nucleotides read TGCAGTGCTAGCGGGGGGGACACAGATACGCAGTATTTT. Its translation is CSASGGDTDTQYF.

This clonotype was observed many times. The chain has TRBV9 and TRBJ2-2, with 8 nucleotides matching TRBD1. This CDR3 comprises 17 residues. Germline V gives CDR1 SGDLS, CDR2 YYNGEE. The V segment lost 5 bases and the J segment 3 bases; nucleotides outside the gene matches: 12. Written as DNA, the CDR3 is TGTGCCAGCAGGATGGGTAATGCAGGGGGCGACACCGGGGAGCTGTTTTTT. Amino acids: CASRMGNAGGDTGELFF.

This clonotype has a handful of counts. V is TRBV9 and J is TRBJ2-3, with 9 bases lining up with TRBD1. J gave up 4 bases and V 3 bases, and 3 bases lay outside the gene matches. The CDR3 is 14 amino acids. CDR1 is SGDLS and CDR2 is YYNGEE in the germline V gene. The CDR3 bases are TGTGCCAGCAGCGGGGGACAGGGTCCAGATACGCAGTATTTT. Amino acid sequence: CASSGGQGPDTQYF.

This clonotype has ten or more counts. V usage is TRBV7-9 and J usage is TRBJ2-5, with 8 bases fitting TRBD1. Looked up from germline, CDR1 is SEHNR and CDR2 is FQNEAQ (reference sequence). CDR3 size: 16 residues. Germline trimming cut 4 bases from V and 4 bases from J; bases unmatched to any gene: 11. CDR3 nucleotide sequence: TGTGCCAGCAGCTCCGCCGACAGGGGAGGTCTAGAGACCCAGTACTTC. Protein sequence: CASSSADRGGLETQYF.

There are many counts of this clonotype. V gene TRBV5-1 combines with J gene TRBJ1-1, with D unclear. The CDR3 covers 14 residues. Germline CDR1 is SGHRS and CDR2 is YFSETQ. V was pared by 0 bases and J by 1 base, with 7 bases between. The CDR3 protein is CASSLGVENTEAFF. Written as DNA, the CDR3 is TGCGCCAGCAGCTTGGGGGTGGAGAACACTGAAGCTTTCTTT.

This clonotype was seen many times. This chain joins TRBV2 and TRBJ2-7, with 8 bases fitting TRBD2. The germline gives CDR1 SNHLY, CDR2 FYNNEI. Trimming removed 1 base from V and 2 bases from J; junction bases left unmatched: 1. The CDR3 totals 14 residues. This chain's CDR3 is CASSEVGGAYEQYF. CDR3 coding DNA: TGTGCCAGCAGTGAAGTCGGGGGGGCCTACGAGCAGTACTTC.

This clonotype has ten or more counts. The chain combines TRBV5-6 with TRBJ2-1; 8 positions match TRBD2. Germline CDR1 and CDR2: SGHDT and YYEEEE. Losses at the gene ends were 3 bases for V and 1 base for J; bases not matched to a gene: 6. The CDR3 extends over 16 amino acids. CDR3 sequence (DNA): TGTGCCAGCAGCTACCGCGCGGGGGGATCCTACAATGAGCAGTTCTTC. This gives the protein CASSYRAGGSYNEQFF.